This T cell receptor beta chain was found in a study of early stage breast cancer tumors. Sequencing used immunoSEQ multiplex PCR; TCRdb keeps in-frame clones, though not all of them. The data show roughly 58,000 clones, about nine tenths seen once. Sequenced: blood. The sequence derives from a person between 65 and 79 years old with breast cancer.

The CDR3 DNA reads as TGTGCCAGCAACGGGGGGGGCAATCAAGAGACCCAGTACTTC. Its protein is CASNGGGNQETQYF. The V call is TRBV21-1, the J call TRBJ2-5; the D call TRBD2 from the table was never checked on the DNA. TRBV21-1 is shown as a pseudogene. The CDR3 has 14 amino acids.